This entry lists 28 T cell receptor beta chains sequenced from one sample in a study of T-cell reconstitution after alpha-beta-depleted transplantation in children. Molecular barcoding with unique molecular identifiers was used for the TCRbeta library. TCRdb re-called the PCR reads with MiXCR, one entry per CDR3 protein. The top ten clones hold about 2.2% of a sample with hundreds of thousands of distinct CDR3 sequences, around 13% of them seen once. The input for sequencing was PBMCs, mostly from graft donor cells, taken 360 days after TCRalphabeta/CD19-depleted stem cell transplant. The source is a male patient aged 5 to 17 who had a stem cell transplant for acute myeloid leukemia, so the T cells may come from the graft donor.

V is TRBV27 and J is TRBJ1-6; 9 bases are a match to TRBD1. In germline, CDR1 is MNHEY, CDR2 SMNVEV (reference sequence). V gave up 2 bases and J gave up 14 bases; unmatched junction bases: 19. This CDR3 comprises 18 residues. CDR3 loop: CASSLIRTGDALGGALHF. The CDR3 region has the DNA TGTGCCAGCAGTTTAATTAGGACAGGGGACGCCCTGGGGGGTGCCCTCCACTTT.

This clonotype has only a few counts. The chain has TRBV20-1 and TRBJ2-7, with D uncertain. The CDR3 consists of 12 residues. Germline loops: CDR1 DFQATT, CDR2 SNEGSKA (reference sequence). The chain's CDR3 is CSLELETYEQYF. In nucleotides, the CDR3 is TGCAGCCTCGAATTAGAGACCTACGAGCAGTACTTC.

This clonotype was recorded a few times. This sequence joins TRBV11-2 and TRBJ1-2; 7 bases align to TRBD1. The trim removed 0 bases at V and 3 bases at J, leaving 4 bases unmatched. Germline V lookup: CDR1 SGHAT, CDR2 FQNNGV. The CDR3 consists of 15 residues. The CDR3 bases are TGTGCCAGCAGCTTAGAGTGGACAGGCCACTATGGCTACACCTTC. It translates to CASSLEWTGHYGYTF.

The chain couples TRBV20-1 to TRBJ2-5, with D possibly TRBD2 on 5 matching bases. Germline V gene sequence: CDR1 DFQATT, CDR2 SNEGSKA (reference sequence). V lost 3 bases and J 9 bases, leaving 11 bases between the germline ends. The CDR3 extends over 11 amino acids. DNA of the CDR3: TGCAGTGCTAGGGCGGGCGCGGCCCAGTACTTC. This codes for CSARAGAAQYF.

This clonotype was seen a few times. This chain connects TRBV12-3 or TRBV12-4 to TRBJ2-6; D is ambiguous. Trimming pared 4 bases from V and 7 bases from J, leaving 11 bases between. This CDR3 spans 14 amino acids. CDR3 sequence: CASSSTGSANVLTF. In DNA form, the CDR3 reads TGTGCCAGCAGTTCTACCGGAAGTGCCAACGTCCTGACTTTC.

J is TRBJ2-7 and V is TRBV7-9; TRBD1 aligns across 9 bases. This CDR3 region has 15 residues. V dropped 5 bases and J dropped 9; count of bases not matched to a gene: 14. CDR1 and CDR2 (germline): SEHNR, FQNEAQ (reference sequence). Here the CDR3 reads CASSPPSTGGVWQYF. The CDR3 nucleotides read TGTGCCAGCAGCCCACCTTCGACAGGGGGGGTGTGGCAGTACTTC.

This clonotype was counted a few times. The chain has TRBV9 and TRBJ2-5; no firm D call. CDR1 and CDR2 from the germline V gene are SGDLS and YYNGEE. V gave up 1 base and J gave up 5 bases, with 15 bases separating them. The CDR3 has 15 amino acids. CDR3 coding DNA: TGTGCCAGCAGCGTATCCGTCGGTGTCGGTGAGACCCAGTACTTC. It yields the protein CASSVSVGVGETQYF.

V is TRBV3-1 and J is TRBJ2-4, with D perhaps TRBD1 or TRBD2 (6 bases each). CDR1 and CDR2 from the germline V gene are LGHDT and YNNKEL (reference sequence). This CDR3 comprises 18 residues. V dropped 4 bases and J dropped 6 bases, with 25 bases sitting between them. In nucleotides, the CDR3 is TGTGCCAGCAGCCTCGAGCGACAGGCCGGGAGAGCAACAAACATTCAGTACTTC. This translates into CASSLERQAGRATNIQYF.

This clonotype turned up a few times. The chain combines TRBV28 with TRBJ2-2; TRBD2 matches at 13 bases. The germline CDR1 and CDR2 sequences are MDHEN and SYDVKM. After removal of 5 bases from V and 4 bases from J, the junction contained 7 bases not matched to a gene. The CDR3 spans 17 residues. The chain's CDR3 is CASSHRTSGSVTGELFF. CDR3 DNA sequence: TGTGCCAGCAGTCATAGGACTAGCGGGAGTGTCACCGGGGAGCTGTTTTTT. Combining the CDR3 with reference TRBV28 and TRBJ2-2 gives the whole variable domain DVKVTQSSRYLVKRTGEKVFLECVQDMDHENMFWYRQDPGLGLRLIYFSYDVKMKEKGDIPEGYSVSREKKERFSLILESASTNQTSMYLCASSHRTSGSVTGELFFGEGSRLTVL.

At least ten counts were recorded for this clonotype. The chain employs TRBV10-3 and TRBJ2-3; 8 nucleotides line up with TRBD2. CDR3 length: 14 residues. Losses at the gene ends were 7 bases for V and 0 bases for J; bases not matched to a gene: 3. Germline loops: CDR1 ENHRY, CDR2 SYGVKD. The DNA for the CDR3 is TGTGCCATCACCATAGCGGGAAGCACAGATACGCAGTATTTT. Encoded protein: CAITIAGSTDTQYF.

The rearrangement uses TRBV10-2 and TRBJ2-7; 12 bases are a match to TRBD1. The ends lost 7 bases at V and 3 bases at J; junction bases unmatched: 10. The CDR3 is made up of 16 amino acids. Germline V lookup: CDR1 WSHSY, CDR2 SAAADI. CDR3: CASIPGQGASGYEQYF. CDR3 DNA sequence: TGCGCCAGCATTCCGGGACAGGGGGCGTCCGGCTACGAGCAGTACTTC.

This clonotype occurred many times. Written as DNA, the CDR3 is TGCAGCGTTTGGAGCGGTGCCGCCTACGAGCAGTACTTC. Translating gives CSVWSGAAYEQYF. The V gene is TRBV29-1, the J gene TRBJ2-7, with D tentatively TRBD2 (5 bases). The CDR3 spans 13 residues. CDR1 and CDR2 from the germline V gene are SQVTM and ANQGSEA. V gave up 5 bases and J gave up 2 bases, with 13 bases separating them.

The V gene is TRBV9, the J gene TRBJ2-7; 12 positions agree with TRBD2. Germline values: CDR1 SGDLS, CDR2 YYNGEE. This CDR3 has 15 amino acids. J lost 2 bases, V lost 4 bases, and 4 bases had no gene match. CDR3 sequence (DNA): TGTGCCAGCAGCCAGACTAGCGGGAGCGCCTACGAGCAGTACTTC. Protein sequence: CASSQTSGSAYEQYF.

Many counts were recorded for this clonotype. The gene calls are TRBV12-3 or TRBV12-4 and TRBJ2-5; D is possibly TRBD1 or TRBD2 (5 bases each). The CDR3 runs 13 residues. V was cut by 5 bases and J by 5 bases, with 12 bases left in between. The CDR3 coding sequence is TGTGCCAGCAGTCCGGGACCAAGGGAGACCCAGTACTTC. Translated: CASSPGPRETQYF.

This clonotype has at least ten counts. The chain employs TRBV29-1 and TRBJ2-5, with D possibly being TRBD1 or TRBD2 (5 bases each). CDR3 length: 13 residues. The V gene's germline CDR1 is SQVTM and CDR2 ANQGSEA. Trimming stripped 4 bases from V and 5 bases from J, with 14 bases between. CDR3 amino acids: CSVVHRGRETQYF. The CDR3 DNA reads as TGCAGCGTTGTTCATCGGGGCAGGGAGACCCAGTACTTC.

The genes are TRBV6-2 or TRBV6-3 and TRBJ2-5; D perhaps matches TRBD2 (6 bases). Germline lookup yields CDR1 MNHEY and CDR2 SVGEGT. V gave up 6 bases and J gave up 3 bases, with 20 bases separating them. The CDR3 is 16 residues long. Written as DNA, the CDR3 is TGTGCCAGCAGATGGGGCGGGGTGAACCCTAAAGAGACCCAGTACTTC. This sequence encodes CASRWGGVNPKETQYF.

Many counts were recorded for this clonotype. The chain recombines TRBV29-1 with TRBJ2-7; 8 bases align to TRBD1. Germline loops: CDR1 SQVTM, CDR2 ANQGSEA. CDR3 length equals 15 residues. V shed 2 bases, J shed 0 bases, and the junction held 6 bases outside the gene matches. The CDR3: CSVETRDRSSYEQYF. The CDR3, as DNA: TGCAGCGTTGAAACCCGGGACAGGAGCTCCTACGAGCAGTACTTC.

This clonotype has at least ten counts. J is TRBJ2-2 and V is TRBV7-3; TRBD1 agrees at 9 bases. The CDR3 runs to 17 residues. The germline gives CDR1 SGHTA, CDR2 FQGTGA. With V trimmed by 4 bases and J by 3 bases, 9 bases remained unmatched. CDR3 in amino acids: CASSSTDRGGYTGELFF. Here the CDR3 DNA reads TGTGCCAGCAGCTCCACCGACAGGGGGGGGTACACCGGGGAGCTGTTTTTT.

This clonotype was seen a handful of times. This chain uses TRBV20-1 with TRBJ1-4; 8 bases agree with TRBD1. Germline loops: CDR1 DFQATT, CDR2 SNEGSKA (reference sequence). This CDR3 has 16 amino acids. Germline trimming cut 1 base from V and 1 base from J; bases unmatched to any gene: 5. The CDR3 protein is CSARALGQGTNEKLFF. The CDR3 DNA reads TGCAGTGCTAGAGCCCTCGGACAGGGAACTAATGAAAAACTGTTTTTT.

This clonotype was seen a few times. V and J are TRBV29-1 and TRBJ2-7; no reliable D call. The CDR3 extends over 13 amino acids. V was pared by 6 bases and J by 6 bases, with 18 bases between. The germline V gene encodes CDR1 SQVTM and CDR2 ANQGSEA. As DNA, the CDR3 is TGCAGCGTGGCCTGGGAAGGCTCGAGCGAGCAGTACTTC. Protein sequence: CSVAWEGSSEQYF.

This clonotype was picked up a small number of times. V and J are TRBV28 and TRBJ2-4; D might be TRBD2 (6 bases). The CDR3 covers 13 residues. Germline V gives CDR1 MDHEN, CDR2 SYDVKM. Trimming removed 6 bases at V and 5 bases at J, with 11 bases between. The CDR3 protein is CASSWIAENIQYF. CDR3 in DNA: TGTGCCAGCAGCTGGATAGCGGAAAACATTCAGTACTTC.

The rearrangement joins TRBV24-1 to TRBJ2-1; D is ambiguous. This CDR3 is 13 amino acids long. The V gene's germline CDR1 is KGHDR and CDR2 SFDVKD. V was trimmed by 3 bases and J by 15 bases, leaving 17 bases between them. CDR3 in DNA: TGTGCCACCAGTGATGGACCCAGGCGGTGGGGGTTCTTC. As protein: CATSDGPRRWGFF.

In this sample, this clonotype turned up a few times. The chain carries TRBV7-2 and TRBJ2-5, with 13 bases that match TRBD2. CDR3 size: 16 residues. Per the germline V gene, CDR1 is SGHTA and CDR2 is FQGNSA. V lost 7 bases and J lost 4; bases outside the gene matches: 9. CDR3 amino acids: CASITLGLAGAETQYF. CDR3 DNA: TGTGCCAGCATTACCCTAGGACTAGCGGGAGCAGAGACCCAGTACTTC.

This clonotype was seen at least ten times. The V call is TRBV29-1, the J call TRBJ2-4, with D unclear. The CDR3 loop spans 13 amino acids. Trimming took 4 bases from V and 0 from J, leaving 7 bases between them. Germline CDR1 SQVTM, CDR2 ANQGSEA. The CDR3 spells CSVGGLAKNIQYF. The CDR3 nucleotides read TGCAGCGTTGGTGGGCTAGCCAAAAACATTCAGTACTTC.

This clonotype was counted between two and nine times. The rearrangement joins TRBV13 to TRBJ2-1, with 12 bases fitting TRBD2. This CDR3 region has 18 residues. The trim removed 5 bases at V and 1 base at J, leaving 9 bases unmatched. Per germline, CDR1 PRHDT and CDR2 FYEKMQ (reference sequence). Written as DNA, the CDR3 is TGTGCCAGCAGCGAGTCCTCTAGCGGGAGGGGGTCCTACAATGAGCAGTTCTTC. Translating it yields CASSESSSGRGSYNEQFF.

This clonotype has a single count. The chain couples TRBV12-3 or TRBV12-4 to TRBJ2-1; 10 bases are a match to TRBD2. This CDR3 contains 16 residues. The ends lost 3 bases at V and 8 bases at J; junction bases unmatched: 10. CDR3 DNA sequence: TGTGCCAGCAGTTTTTATATTAGCGGGAGGACTTATGAGCAGTTCTTC. Its translation is CASSFYISGRTYEQFF.

The sample holds a few counts of this clonotype. At one of its ends the junction is not consistent with the germline gene, which may arise from a read error. The chain employs TRBV5-4 and TRBJ2-1, with 16 positions matching TRBD2. Germline assignment: CDR1 SGHNT and CDR2 YYREEE (reference sequence). This CDR3 is 15 amino acids long. CDR3 protein: CASSFHGTSGRAESF. CDR3 sequence (DNA): TGTGCCAGCAGCTTTCATGGGACTAGCGGGAGGGCCGAGTCCTTC.

This clonotype was counted only a few times. The gene calls are TRBV27 and TRBJ2-3; D might be TRBD2 (5 bases). The CDR3 sequence is 14 residues long. Germline CDR1 reads MNHEY; CDR2 reads SMNVEV (reference sequence). Trimming shortened V by 4 bases and J by 3 bases, and 11 bases separated the two germline ends. CDR3 region: CASSSLGETDTQYF. DNA of the CDR3: TGTGCCAGCAGTTCCCTCGGGGAGACAGATACGCAGTATTTT.